The entry below describes one T cell receptor beta chain. Its antigen is undetermined. Sequenced by immunoSEQ multiplex PCR; TCRdb stores in-frame clones only, minus some. The sample records 60,000 to 100,000 clones, around 94% being singletons. This specimen comes from a study of OX40 agonist ivuxolimab in advanced cancers. Study-wide background: Subjects had a mean age of 60 years, with a range of about 20 to 85; around 80% were male.

Study-wide results and limits: Relative to CD4+, CD8+ T cells held more expanded clones on average. What antigens the expanded peripheral T cells recognized was never established. Partial responders treated at 0.1-3.0 mg/kg exhibited clonal expansion among the lowest measured.

This CDR3 has 14 residues. V dropped 11 bases and J dropped 5 bases, with 19 bases sitting between them. Germline V gives CDR1 KGHSH, CDR2 LQKENI. This clonotype originated in an adult with an advanced solid tumor such as melanoma, head and neck, liver or kidney cancer. The starting material was CD4+ or CD8+ T cells sorted from blood, obtained in a trial of the OX40 agonist ivuxolimab. The chain carries TRBV18 and TRBJ2-1; the D gene is possibly TRBD2 (6 bases). DNA for the CDR3: TGTGCCGAGGTCTGGCGGGGAGATAACAATGAGCAGTTCTTC. Amino acid sequence: CAEVWRGDNNEQFF.